This TCR beta chain was sequenced during a study of response to subunit inactivated influenza vaccine. Overall study results and limits: Each seasonal flu vaccination may recruit only limited new T cells, authors suggested.

The sample holds many counts of this clonotype. Its antigen is unidentified. The V segment lost 1 base and the J segment 0 bases; nucleotides outside the gene matches: 2. This CDR3 spans 16 amino acids. Using its own MiXCR run on the RT-PCR reads, TCRdb lists one record per CDR3 protein. In the table there are roughly 500,000 distinct CDR3 sequences, around 25% of which are singletons. This same sample was also taken into another study, of T cells expressing NK-cell markers. From that second work: 5'RACE template switching with UMIs produced the TCR beta cDNA. Sorted CD3+CD56-NKG2C+, CD3+CD56+NKG2C- and CD3+CD56+NKG2C+ T cells were the source of the TCR beta repertoires. About six of the donors carried dominant NKG2C+ clonotypes that took up about 1.0-8% of their CD8+ T cells.

The rearrangement links TRBV12-3 or TRBV12-4 to TRBJ2-3; 9 positions agree with TRBD2. The sequence derives from a man aged 45-65 years who received an inactivated influenza vaccine. The starting material was CD4+ T cells sorted from PBMCs, obtained roughly 12 days after vaccination. The DNA for the CDR3 is TGTGCCAGCAGTTTAGGGCTAGCGGGGAGCACAGATACGCAGTATTTT. It is translated as CASSLGLAGSTDTQYF.